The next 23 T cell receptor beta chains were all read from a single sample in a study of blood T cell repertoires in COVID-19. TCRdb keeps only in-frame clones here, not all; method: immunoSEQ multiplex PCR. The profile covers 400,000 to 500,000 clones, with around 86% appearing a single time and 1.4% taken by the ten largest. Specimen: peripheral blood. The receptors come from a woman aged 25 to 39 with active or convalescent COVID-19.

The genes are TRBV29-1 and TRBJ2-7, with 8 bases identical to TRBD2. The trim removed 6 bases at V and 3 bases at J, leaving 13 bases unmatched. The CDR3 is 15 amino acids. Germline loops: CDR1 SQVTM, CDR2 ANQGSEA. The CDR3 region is CSVHPGGLPHYEQYF. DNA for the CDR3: TGCAGCGTCCACCCGGGGGGGCTCCCCCACTACGAGCAGTACTTC.

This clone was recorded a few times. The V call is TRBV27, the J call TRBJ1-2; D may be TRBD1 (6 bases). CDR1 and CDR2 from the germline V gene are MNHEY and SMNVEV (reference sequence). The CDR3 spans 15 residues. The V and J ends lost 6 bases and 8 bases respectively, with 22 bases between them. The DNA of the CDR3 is TGTGCCAGCAGCTCCCCCCAACAGGGCGAGGAGGGCTACACCTTC. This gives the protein CASSSPQQGEEGYTF.

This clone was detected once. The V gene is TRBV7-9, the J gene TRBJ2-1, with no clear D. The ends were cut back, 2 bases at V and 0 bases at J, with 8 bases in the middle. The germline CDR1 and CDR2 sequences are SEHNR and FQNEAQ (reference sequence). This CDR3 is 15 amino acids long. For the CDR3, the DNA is TGTGCCAGCAGCTTACTCGAGCTCTCCTACAATGAGCAGTTCTTC. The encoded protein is CASSLLELSYNEQFF.

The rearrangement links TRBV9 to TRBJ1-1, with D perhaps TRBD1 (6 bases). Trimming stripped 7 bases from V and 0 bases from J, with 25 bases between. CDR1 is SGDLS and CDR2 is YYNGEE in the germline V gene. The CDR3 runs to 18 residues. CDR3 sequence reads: CASAKMGGGDPLNTEAFF. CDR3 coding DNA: TGTGCCAGCGCCAAAATGGGGGGGGGCGACCCCCTGAACACTGAAGCTTTCTTT.

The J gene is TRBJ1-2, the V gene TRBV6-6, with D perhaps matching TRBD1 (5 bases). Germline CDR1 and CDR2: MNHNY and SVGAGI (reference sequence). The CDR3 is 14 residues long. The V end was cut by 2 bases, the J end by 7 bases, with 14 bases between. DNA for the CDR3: TGTGCCAGCAGTTACGCCACGGGGGGTGGTGGCTACACCTTC. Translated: CASSYATGGGGYTF.

The CDR3 reads CASSSGGGWDEQFF. In DNA, the CDR3 is TGTGCCAGCAGTAGCGGGGGGGGCTGGGATGAGCAGTTCTTC. The V call is TRBV6-5, the J call TRBJ2-1; 10 bases map to TRBD2. Trimming took 5 bases from V and 8 from J; bases not matched to a gene: 6. Germline CDR1 reads MNHEY; CDR2 reads SVGAGI. CDR3 length equals 14 residues.

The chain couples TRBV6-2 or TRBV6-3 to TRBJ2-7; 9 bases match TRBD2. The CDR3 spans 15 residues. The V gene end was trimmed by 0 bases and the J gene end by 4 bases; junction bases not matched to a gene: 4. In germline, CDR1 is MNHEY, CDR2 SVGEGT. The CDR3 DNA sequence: TGTGCCAGCAGTTACTCCCCTAGCGGGACTTACGAGCAGTACTTC. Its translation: CASSYSPSGTYEQYF.

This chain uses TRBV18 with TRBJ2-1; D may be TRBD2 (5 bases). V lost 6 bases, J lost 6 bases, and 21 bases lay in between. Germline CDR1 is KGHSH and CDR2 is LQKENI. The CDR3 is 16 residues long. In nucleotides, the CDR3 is TGTGCCAGCTCGATGAACGGGCAGAGGGTCGGCAATGAGCAGTTCTTC. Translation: CASSMNGQRVGNEQFF.

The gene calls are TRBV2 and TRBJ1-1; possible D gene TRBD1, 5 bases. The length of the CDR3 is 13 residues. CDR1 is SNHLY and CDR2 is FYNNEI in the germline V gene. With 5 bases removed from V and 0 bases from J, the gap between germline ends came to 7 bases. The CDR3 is CASSKGMNTEAFF. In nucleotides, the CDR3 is TGTGCCAGCAGTAAGGGGATGAACACTGAAGCTTTCTTT.

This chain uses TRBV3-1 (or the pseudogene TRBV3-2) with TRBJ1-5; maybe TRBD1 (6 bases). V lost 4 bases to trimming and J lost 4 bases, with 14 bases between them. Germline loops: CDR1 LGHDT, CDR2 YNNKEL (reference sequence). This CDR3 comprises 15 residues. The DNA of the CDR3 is TGTGCCAGCAGCCCCCGACAGGAGAATAATCAGCCCCAGCATTTT. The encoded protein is CASSPRQENNQPQHF.

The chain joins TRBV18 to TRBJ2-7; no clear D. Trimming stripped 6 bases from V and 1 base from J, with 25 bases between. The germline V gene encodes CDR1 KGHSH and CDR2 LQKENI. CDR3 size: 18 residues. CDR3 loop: CASSPAVPDDRVSYEQYF. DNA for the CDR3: TGTGCCAGCTCCCCCGCGGTGCCCGATGATCGTGTTTCCTACGAGCAGTACTTC.

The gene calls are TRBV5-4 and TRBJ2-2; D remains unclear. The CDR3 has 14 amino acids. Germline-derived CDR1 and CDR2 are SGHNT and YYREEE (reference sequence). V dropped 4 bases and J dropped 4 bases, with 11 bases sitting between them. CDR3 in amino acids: CASSPEKATGELFF. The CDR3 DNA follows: TGTGCCAGCAGCCCGGAGAAGGCCACCGGGGAGCTGTTTTTT.

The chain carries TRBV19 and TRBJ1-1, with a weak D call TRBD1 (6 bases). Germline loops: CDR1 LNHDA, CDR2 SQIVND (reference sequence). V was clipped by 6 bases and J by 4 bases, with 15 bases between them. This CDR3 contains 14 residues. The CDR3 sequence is CASRFQQGSTEAFF. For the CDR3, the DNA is TGTGCCAGTAGATTCCAACAGGGAAGCACTGAAGCTTTCTTT.

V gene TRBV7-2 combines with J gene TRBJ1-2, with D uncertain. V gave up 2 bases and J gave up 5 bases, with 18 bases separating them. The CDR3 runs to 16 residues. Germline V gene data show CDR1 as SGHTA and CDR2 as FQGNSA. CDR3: CASSLRGSVVRYGYTF. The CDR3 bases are TGTGCCAGCAGCTTACGAGGGAGCGTGGTCAGATATGGCTACACCTTC.

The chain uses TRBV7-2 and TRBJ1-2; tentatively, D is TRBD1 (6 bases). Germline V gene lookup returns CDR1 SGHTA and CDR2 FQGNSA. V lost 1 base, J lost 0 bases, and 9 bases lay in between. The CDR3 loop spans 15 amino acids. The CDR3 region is CASSLETGPNYGYTF. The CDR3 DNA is TGTGCCAGCAGCTTAGAGACAGGCCCTAACTATGGCTACACCTTC.

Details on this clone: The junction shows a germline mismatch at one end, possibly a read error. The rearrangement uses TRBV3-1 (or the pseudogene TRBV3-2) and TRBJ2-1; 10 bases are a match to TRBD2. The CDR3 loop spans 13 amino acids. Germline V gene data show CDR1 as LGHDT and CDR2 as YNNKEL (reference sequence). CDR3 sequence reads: CASSQEGAGGVVF. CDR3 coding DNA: TGTGCCAGCAGCCAAGAAGGAGCGGGGGGGGTGGTCTTC.

The CDR3: CASSHREDCPAFTEAFF. DNA of the CDR3: TGTGCCAGCAGTCACCGGGAGGATTGCCCCGCGTTCACTGAAGCTTTCTTT. The J gene is TRBJ1-1, the V gene TRBV6-7, with D hard to call. TRBV6-7 carries the ORF label, with uncertain function. The V end lost 5 bases, the J end lost 4 bases, and 23 bases lay between the germline ends. CDR3 size: 17 residues.

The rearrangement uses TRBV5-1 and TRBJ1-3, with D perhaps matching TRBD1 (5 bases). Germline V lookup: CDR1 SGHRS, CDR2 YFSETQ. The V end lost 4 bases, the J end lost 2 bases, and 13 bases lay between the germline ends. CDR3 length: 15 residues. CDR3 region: CASSPSDITGNTIYF. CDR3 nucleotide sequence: TGCGCCAGCAGCCCCTCGGACATTACTGGAAACACCATATATTTT.

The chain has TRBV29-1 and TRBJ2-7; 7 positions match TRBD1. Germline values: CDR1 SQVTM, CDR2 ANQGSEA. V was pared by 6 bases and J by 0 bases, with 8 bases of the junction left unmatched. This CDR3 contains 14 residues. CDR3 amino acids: CSVETGKPSYEQYF. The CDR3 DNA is TGCAGCGTCGAGACAGGGAAGCCCTCCTACGAGCAGTACTTC.

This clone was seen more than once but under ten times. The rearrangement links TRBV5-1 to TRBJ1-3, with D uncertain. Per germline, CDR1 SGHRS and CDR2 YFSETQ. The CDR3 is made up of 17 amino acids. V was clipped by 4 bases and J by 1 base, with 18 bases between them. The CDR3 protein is CASSPTGRQSSGNTIYF. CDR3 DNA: TGCGCCAGCAGCCCAACGGGGAGGCAGAGTTCTGGAAACACCATATATTTT.

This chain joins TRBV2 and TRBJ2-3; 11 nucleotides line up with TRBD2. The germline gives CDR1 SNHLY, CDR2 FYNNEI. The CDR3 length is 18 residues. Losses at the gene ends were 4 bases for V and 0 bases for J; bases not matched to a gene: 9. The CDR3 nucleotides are TGTGCCAGCAGTGTAGGGCTAGCGGGGGGATACAGCACAGATACGCAGTATTTT. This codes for CASSVGLAGGYSTDTQYF.

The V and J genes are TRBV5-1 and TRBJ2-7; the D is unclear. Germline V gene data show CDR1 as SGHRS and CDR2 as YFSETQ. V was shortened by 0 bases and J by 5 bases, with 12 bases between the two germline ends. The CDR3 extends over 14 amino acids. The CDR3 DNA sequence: TGCGCCAGCAGCTTGGCCCCAGTCCCGAACGAGCAGTACTTC. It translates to CASSLAPVPNEQYF.

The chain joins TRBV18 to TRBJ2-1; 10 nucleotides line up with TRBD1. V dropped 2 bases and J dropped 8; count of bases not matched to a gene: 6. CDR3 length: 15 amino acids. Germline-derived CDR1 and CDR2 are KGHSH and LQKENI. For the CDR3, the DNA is TGTGCCAGCTCACCAAGAGCCGGGACAGGGGATGAGCAGTTCTTC. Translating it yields CASSPRAGTGDEQFF.